In this sample, the clone carrying this TCR beta chain turned up a few times. Its antigen is unknown. The CDR3 is 16 residues long. Germline CDR1 MGHDK, CDR2 SYGVNS. Trimming removed 3 bases from V and 4 bases from J, with 18 bases in between. The data are from a study of identical twins. Study-wide results and limits: Twin-shared out-of-frame alpha sequences showed excess low generation probability.

TCRdb passed the 5' RACE reads through MiXCR, listing each CDR3 protein once. Of about 260,000 distinct CDR3 sequences listed, roughly 7% are singletons. These data also formed part of another study, on yellow fever vaccine responses in identical twins. That paper states: As reported, the vaccine T cell response of twins seemed partly convergent and partly personalized.

Source material: memory (CD45RO+) T cells sorted from blood. This chain joins TRBV25-1 and TRBJ2-5; D ambiguous. The sequence was obtained from a woman under 30 in good health. In DNA form, the CDR3 reads TGTGCCAGCAGTGACACGGGCCCCTTGGGTGTAGAGACCCAGTACTTC. Translation gives CASSDTGPLGVETQYF.